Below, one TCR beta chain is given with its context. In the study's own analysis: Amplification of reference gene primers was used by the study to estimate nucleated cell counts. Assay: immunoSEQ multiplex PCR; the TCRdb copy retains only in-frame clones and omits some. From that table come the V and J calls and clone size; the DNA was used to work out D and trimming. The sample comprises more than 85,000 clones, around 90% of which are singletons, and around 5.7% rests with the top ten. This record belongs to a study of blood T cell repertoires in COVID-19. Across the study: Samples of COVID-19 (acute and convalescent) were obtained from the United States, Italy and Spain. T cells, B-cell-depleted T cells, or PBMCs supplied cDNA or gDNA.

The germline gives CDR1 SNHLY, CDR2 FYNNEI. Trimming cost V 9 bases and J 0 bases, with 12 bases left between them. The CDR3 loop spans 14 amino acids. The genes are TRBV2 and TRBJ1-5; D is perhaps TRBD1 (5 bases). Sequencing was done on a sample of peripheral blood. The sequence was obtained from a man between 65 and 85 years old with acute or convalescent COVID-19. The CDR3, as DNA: TGTGCCAGTAACCGGGGGAATAGCAATCAGCCCCAGCATTTT. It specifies CASNRGNSNQPQHF.